These 31 T cell receptor beta chains came from one sample sequenced in a study of CD8+ T cells in alopecia areata. RNA extraction was followed by reverse transcription into cDNA, which acted as the sequencing template. Only in-frame clones appear in the TCRdb table, and some are missing; sequencing was by immunoSEQ multiplex PCR. This sample carries 250,000 or so clones, none of them present only once. The pooled cutaneous lymph node cells were sorted using several markers (CD4, CD8alpha, NKG2D, NKG2ACE and others). Input material: CD4+ T cells sorted from a lymph node. The receptors stem from a C3H/HeJ mouse with alopecia areata. The mouse line has the MHC haplotype H2-k.

Note on this clone: Germline and genes: mouse. Read data end 4 residues before the CDR3 end; the end is taken from the germline J gene. Other DNA sequences in this sample translate to the same CDR3. The chain joins TRBV1 to TRBJ2-1; 8 bases are shared with TRBD2. J gave up 1 base and V 1 base, and 3 bases lay outside the gene matches. The germline CDR1 and CDR2 sequences are NSQYPW and LRSPGD (reference sequence). This CDR3 spans 16 amino acids. The CDR3 is CTCSAVSGGNYAEQFF. The sequenced part of the CDR3 DNA is TGCACCTGCAGTGCAGTCTCTGGGGGGAACTATGCT.

This clone was picked up a small number of times. The gene symbols are mouse symbols. The read ends 4 residues early relative to the CDR3; the germline J gene fills the gap. The sample contains more than one DNA sequence encoding this CDR3. The V gene is TRBV1, the J gene TRBJ2-5; 10 bases match TRBD2. Germline V gene data show CDR1 as NSQYPW and CDR2 as LRSPGD (reference sequence). This CDR3 is 14 amino acids long. The CDR3 spells CTCSAGLGEDTQYF. The part of the CDR3 DNA that was read is TGCACCTGCAGTGCCGGACTGGGGGAAGAC.

As regards this clone: Germline and genes here are mouse. The read terminates 4 residues before the CDR3 end, so the remaining end is supplied by the germline J gene. This rearrangement joins TRBV19 to TRBJ2-5; TRBD1 is a possible D gene (5 bases). The CDR3 loop spans 13 amino acids. Germline loops: CDR1 FNHDT, CDR2 SITEND (reference sequence). Partial CDR3 DNA: TGTGCCAGCAACCAGGGAAAGGAAGAC. Translating gives CASNQGKED. The entire CDR3 is CASNQGKEDTQYF.

A note on this clone: Mouse germline and gene names are used. The read falls 4 residues short of the CDR3 end, and the missing part is taken from the germline J gene. This chain links TRBV4 with TRBJ2-1; D gene uncertain. From germline, CDR1 is LGHDT and CDR2 YNNKQL (reference sequence). V was pared by 4 bases and J by 5 bases, with 6 bases between. CDR3 length: 12 residues. The CDR3 reads CASSFTDAEQFF. The sequenced CDR3 bases are TGTGCCAGCAGCTTCACAGATGCT.

This clone was picked up a small number of times. Gene names are mouse gene names. The sequenced fragment ends 4 residues before the CDR3 boundary, so the rest is inferred from the germline J gene. This rearrangement joins TRBV13-3 to TRBJ2-2; 8 bases line up with TRBD2. The V gene's germline CDR1 is NNHDY and CDR2 SYVADS. The V segment lost 5 bases and the J segment 1 base; nucleotides outside the gene matches: 4. The CDR3 has 15 residues. The CDR3 bases that were read are TGTGCCAGCAGCGGGGGACTGGAAAACACCGGG. It encodes CASSGGLENTG. The CDR3 as a whole reads CASSGGLENTGQLYF.

This clone was seen a few times. Genes and germline are mouse. From the germline J gene comes the end of the CDR3, since the read stops 4 residues before it. This chain links TRBV1 with TRBJ2-2; D possibly corresponds to TRBD1 (5 bases). The CDR3 loop spans 14 amino acids. V lost 1 base and J lost 3, with 6 bases in between. Germline V gene data show CDR1 as NSQYPW and CDR2 as LRSPGD (reference sequence). The chain's CDR3 is CTCSAVTDTGQLYF. CDR3 DNA, as far as it was read: TGCACCTGCAGTGCAGTGACAGACACCGGG.

This clone was observed a handful of times. Genes and germline come from the mouse. The read gets to within 4 residues of the CDR3 end, and the germline J gene fills in the rest. The identical CDR3 is also encoded by other nucleotide sequences in the sample. This chain connects TRBV5 to TRBJ2-1; tentatively, D is TRBD1 (6 bases). The germline V gene has CDR1 LGHNA and CDR2 YNLKQL (reference sequence). The CDR3 contains 12 residues. The CDR3 sequence: CASSQQGAEQFF. The sequenced CDR3 bases are TGTGCCAGCAGCCAACAGGGGGCT.

Notes on this clone: The listed genes are named as in mouse. The read ends 4 residues before the CDR3 terminus; that terminus is restored from the germline J gene. The chain uses TRBV14 and TRBJ2-7, with D perhaps matching TRBD2 (6 bases). Trimming took off 2 bases at V and 3 bases at J, with 9 bases between the two ends. CDR3 length: 13 residues. CDR1 is SGHDT, CDR2 FRDEAV, per germline. The CDR3 bases that were read are TGTGCCAGCAGTTTGACTGGCCACTAT. Translation gives CASSLTGHY. The entire CDR3 protein is CASSLTGHYEQYF.

About this clone: Mouse germline and gene names are used. The read finishes 3 residues shy of the CDR3 end, and the germline J gene is used to complete it. This rearrangement joins TRBV13-3 to TRBJ1-6, with TRBD1 identical over 8 bases. TRBJ1-6 is designated an ORF whose function remains uncertain. Trimming cost V 3 bases and J 7 bases; bases outside gene matches: 3. Per germline, CDR1 NNHDY and CDR2 SYVADS. The CDR3 runs 14 residues. CDR3 in amino acids: CASSVGQGNSPLYF. The CDR3 DNA, read in part, is TGTGCCAGCAGTGTTGGACAGGGAAATTCGCCC.

This clone was seen a few times. Genes and germline are mouse. The read ends 4 residues shy of where the CDR3 ends; the end is completed using the germline J gene. V usage is TRBV5 and J usage is TRBJ2-4; 7 bases map to TRBD2. CDR1 is LGHNA, CDR2 YNLKQL, per germline (reference sequence). This CDR3 has 15 amino acids. Losses at the gene ends were 4 bases for V and 0 bases for J; bases not matched to a gene: 4. The CDR3 bases that were read are TGTGCCAGCAGCCCGACTGGGAGTAGTCAAAAC. Translation gives CASSPTGSSQN. The whole CDR3 reads CASSPTGSSQNTLYF.

This clone was counted between two and nine times. Each gene name is a mouse one. Coverage ceases 4 residues before the CDR3 finishes, and the germline J gene fills in the end. V is TRBV19 and J is TRBJ2-1; D is unclear. This CDR3 contains 16 residues. Germline-derived CDR1 and CDR2 are FNHDT and SITEND (reference sequence). V was clipped by 4 bases and J by 0 bases, with 14 bases between them. CDR3 bases read: TGTGCCAGCAGTCTCTTGGGTCAGAATAACTATGCT. It specifies CASSLLGQNNYA. Given in full, the CDR3 is CASSLLGQNNYAEQFF. Full variable domain (missing parts from reference TRBV19 and TRBJ2-1): GGIITQTPKFLIGQEGQKLTLKCQQNFNHDTMYWYRQDSGKGLRLIYYSITENDLQKGDLSEGYDASREKKSSFSLTVTSAQKNEMAVFLCASSLLGQNNYAEQFFGPGTRLTVL.

This clone showed up just a few times. Here the gene names and germline are mouse. The read gets to within 4 residues of the CDR3 end, and the germline J gene fills in the rest. The rearrangement joins TRBV19 to TRBJ2-7; 11 bases map to TRBD2. Germline V CDR1 and CDR2: FNHDT, SITEND (reference sequence). This CDR3 spans 15 amino acids. The V and J ends lost 2 bases and 3 bases, in that order; junction bases with no gene match: 4. Here the CDR3 reads CASSIFGTGGYEQYF. The part of the CDR3 DNA that was read is TGTGCCAGCAGTATTTTCGGGACTGGGGGCTAT. The full variable domain, completed using reference TRBV19 and TRBJ2-7, is GGIITQTPKFLIGQEGQKLTLKCQQNFNHDTMYWYRQDSGKGLRLIYYSITENDLQKGDLSEGYDASREKKSSFSLTVTSAQKNEMAVFLCASSIFGTGGYEQYFGPGTRLTVL.

This clone was counted a few times. Any gene name here is a mouse gene name. The CDR3 DNA, read in part, is TGTGCCTGGAGCCGCGACTGGGGGGGGTCTCTTGCAGAA. Amino acids: CAWSRDWGGSLAE. The full-length CDR3 reads as CAWSRDWGGSLAETLYF. This rearrangement joins TRBV31 to TRBJ2-3, with 11 bases identical to TRBD2. The read is 4 residues too short to cover the CDR3 end, so that end is filled in from the germline J gene. The CDR3 length is 17 residues. The germline V gene encodes CDR1 GKSSPN and CDR2 SITVG. V gave up 3 bases and J gave up 2 bases; unmatched junction bases: 10. The full variable domain, with the rest looked up from reference TRBV31 and TRBJ2-3, is AQTIHQWPVAEIKAVGSPLSLGCTIKGKSSPNLYWYWQATGGTLQQLFYSITVGQVESVVQLNLSASRPKDDQFILSTEKLLLSHSGFYLCAWSRDWGGSLAETLYFGSGTRLTVL.

The table lists this clone with a few counts. These gene names are mouse names. The DNA ends 4 residues before the CDR3 does, and the rest of the CDR3 is filled in from the germline J gene. The sample contains more than one DNA sequence encoding this CDR3. The V gene is TRBV13-1, the J gene TRBJ1-1; 8 bases are a match to TRBD1. Germline assignment: CDR1 NSHNY and CDR2 SYGAGN. V lost 2 bases and J lost 4; bases outside the gene matches: 4. The CDR3 is 14 residues long. This CDR3 is CASSDPTGGTEVFF. CDR3 DNA, as far as it was read: TGTGCCAGCAGTGACCCAACAGGGGGCACA.

This clone showed up just a few times. All gene names here are mouse names. Sequencing ends 4 residues short of the CDR3 end; the germline J gene provides the rest. The V and J genes are TRBV1 and TRBJ2-5; 9 bases line up with TRBD1. Losses at the gene ends were 3 bases for V and 0 bases for J; bases not matched to a gene: 4. The CDR3 is 16 residues long. CDR1 and CDR2 from the germline V gene are NSQYPW and LRSPGD (reference sequence). The covered CDR3 bases are TGCACCTGCAGTGCGCCGGGACAGGGTAACCAAGAC. Its protein product is CTCSAPGQGNQD. The CDR3 in full is CTCSAPGQGNQDTQYF.

As regards this clone: Gene names are the mouse ones. The read terminates 4 residues ahead of where the CDR3 ends, so the germline J gene completes it. The chain combines TRBV1 with TRBJ2-2; TRBD1 aligns across 8 bases. Trimming took 0 bases from V and 6 from J; bases not matched to a gene: 9. The CDR3 loop spans 17 amino acids. CDR1 NSQYPW and CDR2 LRSPGD come from the germline V gene (reference sequence). The CDR3 region is CTCSADRTGNLAGQLYF. The covered CDR3 bases are TGCACCTGCAGTGCAGATAGGACAGGGAACCTCGCCGGG.

A few counts support this clone. Gene names are mouse gene names. The read ends 3 residues early relative to the CDR3; the germline J gene fills the gap. Other DNA sequences in the sample encode the same CDR3. The chain employs TRBV19 and TRBJ1-6; tentatively, D is TRBD1 (5 bases). TRBJ1-6 is an open reading frame, and its role is uncertain. This CDR3 comprises 14 residues. The ends were cut back, 5 bases at V and 1 base at J, with 7 bases in the middle. Germline V gene lookup returns CDR1 FNHDT and CDR2 SITEND (reference sequence). This chain's CDR3 is CASSRQSYNSPLYF. CDR3 DNA, as far as it was read: TGTGCCAGCAGCAGACAGTCCTATAATTCGCCC.

This clone was counted only a few times. Mouse gene names and germline throughout. The CDR3 end is not reached by the read, which stops 4 residues before it; the germline J gene fills it in. The chain links TRBV13-1 to TRBJ2-1, with 7 bases identical to TRBD2. CDR1 is NSHNY, CDR2 SYGAGN, per germline. The CDR3 covers 15 residues. V shed 2 bases, J shed 1 base, and the junction held 3 bases outside the gene matches. The CDR3 reads CASSEPWGNYAEQFF. The DNA read from the CDR3 is TGTGCCAGCAGTGAGCCCTGGGGGAACTATGCT.

Remarks on this clone: Germline and genes here are mouse. The CDR3 end falls 4 residues outside the read, so it is completed with the germline J gene. The chain links TRBV29 to TRBJ1-1; 8 bases map to TRBD1. The CDR3 has 14 residues. Germline V gene lookup returns CDR1 MSHET and CDR2 SYDVDS. Unmatched junction bases numbered 3, after V lost 6 bases and J lost 0 bases. CDR3 bases read: TGTGCTAGCAGCCGGACAGGGACAAACACA. Protein product: CASSRTGTNT. The whole CDR3 region reads CASSRTGTNTEVFF.

As concerns this clone: Germline and genes here are mouse. The observed sequence ends 4 residues before the CDR3 terminus, with the missing tail filled in from the germline J gene. The V and J genes are TRBV5 and TRBJ1-1, with a tentative D call TRBD1 (6 bases). The germline CDR1 and CDR2 sequences are LGHNA and YNLKQL (reference sequence). This CDR3 is 15 amino acids long. V lost 3 bases and J lost 0, with 11 bases in between. Partial CDR3 DNA: TGTGCCAGCAGCCACCCGGGACAAGCAAACACA. It yields the protein CASSHPGQANT. The CDR3 reads in full as CASSHPGQANTEVFF.

On this clone itself: Mouse germline and gene names are used. Coverage ceases 4 residues before the CDR3 finishes, and the germline J gene fills in the end. This sample includes further DNA sequences coding for the same CDR3. The V and J genes are TRBV5 and TRBJ2-7, with TRBD2 identical over 8 bases. Germline V gene data show CDR1 as LGHNA and CDR2 as YNLKQL (reference sequence). Trimming cost V 0 bases and J 0 bases; bases outside gene matches: 1. The CDR3 spans 15 residues. CDR3 residues: CASSQEGGLSYEQYF. The CDR3 bases that were read are TGTGCCAGCAGCCAAGAGGGGGGGCTCTCCTAT.

A few counts support this clone. All gene names here are mouse names. The read gets to within 4 residues of the CDR3 end, and the germline J gene fills in the rest. The sample carries other DNA sequences with the same CDR3. The V and J genes are TRBV5 and TRBJ2-1; 8 nucleotides agree with TRBD2. The germline V gene encodes CDR1 LGHNA and CDR2 YNLKQL (reference sequence). V was clipped by 3 bases and J by 0 bases; unmatched bases: 1. This CDR3 is 15 amino acids long. The DNA read from the CDR3 is TGTGCCAGCAGCCAGACTGGGGATAACTATGCT. Translating it yields CASSQTGDNYA. The whole CDR3 is CASSQTGDNYAEQFF.

Details on this clone: The germline and genes are mouse ones. The sequenced fragment ends 4 residues before the CDR3 boundary, so the rest is inferred from the germline J gene. The chain has TRBV3 and TRBJ2-5, with 7 positions matching TRBD1. The length of the CDR3 is 16 residues. Germline trimming cut 3 bases from V and 0 bases from J; bases unmatched to any gene: 6. CDR1 and CDR2 from the germline V gene are SNHLY and FYNGKV (reference sequence). CDR3 bases read: TGTGCCAGCAGCTTCCGGGACAGAAATAACCAAGAC. This translates into CASSFRDRNNQD. The complete CDR3 protein is CASSFRDRNNQDTQYF.

This clone has just a few counts. All gene names here are mouse names. Sequencing ends 4 residues short of the CDR3 end; the germline J gene provides the rest. Different DNA sequences within this sample yield the same CDR3. The chain has TRBV31 and TRBJ2-2; D perhaps matches TRBD1 (6 bases). The length of the CDR3 is 14 residues. V was trimmed by 3 bases and J by 0 bases, leaving 8 bases between them. Germline V gene sequence: CDR1 GKSSPN, CDR2 SITVG. This CDR3 reads CAWSRQANTGQLYF. CDR3 bases read: TGTGCCTGGAGCAGACAGGCAAACACCGGG.

Notes on this clone: Here the gene names and germline are mouse. The DNA ends 4 residues before the CDR3 does, and the rest of the CDR3 is filled in from the germline J gene. The chain is built from TRBV31 and TRBJ2-5, with TRBD2 matching 7 bases. The CDR3 loop spans 14 amino acids. Looked up from germline, CDR1 is GKSSPN and CDR2 is SITVG. The part of the CDR3 DNA that was read is TGTGCCTGGAGTCCCCAACTGGGGAAAGAC. Encoded protein: CAWSPQLGKD. The whole CDR3 protein reads CAWSPQLGKDTQYF.

This clone was seen ten or more times. Gene names are the mouse ones. The read gets to within 4 residues of the CDR3 end, and the germline J gene fills in the rest. The chain links TRBV17 to TRBJ2-1, with 10 bases fitting TRBD2. CDR1 MNHDT and CDR2 YYDKIL come from the germline V gene. This CDR3 has 14 residues. With V trimmed by 6 bases and J by 6 bases, 5 bases remained unmatched. The CDR3 bases that were read are TGTGCTAGCAGAGGGACTGGGGCTTCTGCT. It encodes CASRGTGASA. The CDR3 as a whole reads CASRGTGASAEQFF.

This clone has at least ten counts. Here the gene names and germline are mouse. The sequence runs out 4 residues before the end of the CDR3; the remainder is reconstructed from the germline J gene. The same CDR3 can be traced to other DNA sequences in this sample. The chain uses TRBV1 and TRBJ1-1, with D tentatively TRBD1 (6 bases). The V gene lost 0 bases and the J gene lost 1 base, with 6 bases spanning the gap. This CDR3 has 14 residues. Germline V lookup: CDR1 NSQYPW, CDR2 LRSPGD (reference sequence). The sequenced part of the CDR3 DNA is TGCACCTGCAGTGCAGACAGGGGAAACACA. It is translated as CTCSADRGNT. The full CDR3 protein reads CTCSADRGNTEVFF. Based on the CDR3 plus reference TRBV1 and TRBJ1-1, the full variable domain is VTLLEQNPRWRLVPRGQAVNLRCILKNSQYPWMSWYQQDLQKQLQWLFTLRSPGDKEVKSLPGADYLATRVTDTELRLQVANMSQGRTLYCTCSADRGNTEVFFGKGTRLTVV.

A word on this clone: Here the gene names and germline are mouse. The sequence runs out 4 residues before the end of the CDR3; the remainder is reconstructed from the germline J gene. The chain has TRBV13-1 and TRBJ2-1; a weak D match, TRBD1 (6 bases). Looked up from germline, CDR1 is NSHNY and CDR2 is SYGAGN. The V gene lost 6 bases and the J gene lost 1 base, with 14 bases spanning the gap. The CDR3 covers 15 residues. CDR3 bases read: TGTGCCAGCACACCTCCCGGGACAAACTATGCT. Translated, it gives CASTPPGTNYA. The complete CDR3 sequence is CASTPPGTNYAEQFF.

This clone was seen only a few times. Genes and germline come from the mouse. The read gets to within 4 residues of the CDR3 end, and the germline J gene fills in the rest. The V and J genes are TRBV13-3 and TRBJ1-1, with 8 bases identical to TRBD1. The V gene end was trimmed by 2 bases and the J gene end by 3 bases; junction bases not matched to a gene: 3. Germline lookup yields CDR1 NNHDY and CDR2 SYVADS. This CDR3 has 14 amino acids. The CDR3 sequence is CASSDRTGHTEVFF. The CDR3 bases that were read are TGTGCCAGCAGTGACAGGACAGGGCACACA.

As to this clone: Gene names denote mouse genes. The sequenced fragment ends 4 residues before the CDR3 boundary, so the rest is inferred from the germline J gene. V is TRBV13-1 and J is TRBJ2-5; D is possibly TRBD1 (6 bases). V lost 6 bases to trimming and J lost 0 bases, with 14 bases between them. This CDR3 is 15 amino acids long. The germline gives CDR1 NSHNY, CDR2 SYGAGN. The covered CDR3 bases are TGTGCCAGCACCCCTCAGGGGAGGAACCAAGAC. Residues: CASTPQGRNQD. The full CDR3 protein reads CASTPQGRNQDTQYF.

A note on this clone: All gene names here are mouse names. The observed sequence ends 4 residues before the CDR3 terminus, with the missing tail filled in from the germline J gene. The rearrangement uses TRBV5 and TRBJ2-5; D remains unclear. This CDR3 is 16 amino acids long. The germline V and J ends were trimmed by 0 bases and 0 bases, with 10 bases remaining between them. Per the germline V gene, CDR1 is LGHNA and CDR2 is YNLKQL (reference sequence). Partial CDR3 DNA: TGTGCCAGCAGCCAAGAGAGGGTCCGTAACCAAGAC. Translation gives CASSQERVRNQD. The whole CDR3 reads CASSQERVRNQDTQYF.